Listed here are 20 T cell receptor beta chains from one sample, sequenced in a study of shared clonotypes between healthy human individuals. Clones were sequenced by immunoSEQ multiplex PCR, and TCRdb holds only the in-frame ones, with some missing. The sample lists some 2.3 million clones, approximately 93% occurring once. Sample: naive CD4+ T cells from PBMCs. Subset defined: CD45RA+ positively selected. The receptor set was obtained from a man between 18 and 35 years old in good health. Some clones in this sample may be carry-over from other donors' samples.

This chain joins TRBV6-5 and TRBJ1-4, with D possibly matching TRBD1 (6 bases). The germline gives CDR1 MNHEY, CDR2 SVGAGI. This CDR3 has 13 amino acids. V shed 6 bases and J shed 4 bases, with 9 bases lying between them. The DNA of the CDR3 is TGTGCCAGCAGGGTGGACAGTAATGAAAAACTGTTTTTT. Amino acid sequence: CASRVDSNEKLFF.

The V and J genes are TRBV29-1 and TRBJ2-1, with D maybe TRBD1 (7 bases). V dropped 0 bases and J dropped 8 bases, with 20 bases sitting between them. In germline, CDR1 is SQVTM, CDR2 ANQGSEA. The CDR3 has 16 amino acids. This chain's CDR3 is CSVEDLGREQGDEQFF. The CDR3 coding sequence is TGCAGCGTTGAAGATCTTGGACGGGAGCAGGGGGATGAGCAGTTCTTC.

The rearrangement joins TRBV5-4 to TRBJ1-2; TRBD1 matches at 8 bases. The germline gives CDR1 SGHNT, CDR2 YYREEE (reference sequence). The CDR3 totals 15 residues. V dropped 3 bases and J dropped 1; count of bases not matched to a gene: 5. CDR3 coding DNA: TGTGCCAGCAGCTGGACCGACAGGGGTAACTATGGCTACACCTTC. Encoded protein: CASSWTDRGNYGYTF.

This chain joins TRBV4-3 and TRBJ2-7, with unresolved D. V was clipped by 0 bases and J by 6 bases, with 15 bases between them. The length of the CDR3 is 15 residues. Germline loops: CDR1 LGHNA, CDR2 YSLEER. CDR3 region: CASSQDPVVSSEQYF. CDR3 DNA: TGCGCCAGCAGCCAAGATCCGGTGGTCTCCAGCGAGCAGTACTTC.

The chain has TRBV14 and TRBJ1-1; D uncertain. Per germline, CDR1 SGHDN and CDR2 FVKESK. This CDR3 is built from 15 residues. Trimming stripped 1 base from V and 0 bases from J, with 9 bases between. As DNA, the CDR3 is TGTGCCAGCAGCCAAGTGACACTACTGAACACTGAAGCTTTCTTT. This translates into CASSQVTLLNTEAFF.

This sequence joins TRBV6-5 and TRBJ2-7; 9 positions match TRBD1. In germline, CDR1 is MNHEY, CDR2 SVGAGI. This CDR3 comprises 14 residues. Trimming removed 6 bases from V and 4 bases from J; junction bases left unmatched: 7. CDR3 coding DNA: TGTGCCAGCAGCCCCGGACAGGGGAGGTACGAGCAGTACTTC. Translated: CASSPGQGRYEQYF.

The chain combines TRBV4-3 with TRBJ2-1; TRBD1 agrees at 8 bases. V dropped 5 bases and J dropped 10; count of bases not matched to a gene: 13. This CDR3 is 15 amino acids long. Germline V gene data show CDR1 as LGHNA and CDR2 as YSLEER. CDR3 nucleotides: TGCGCCAGCAGCGCCGGGACAGGACCCGAGGTGGAGCAGTTCTTC. It codes for CASSAGTGPEVEQFF.

Only one count was recorded for this clone. Additional DNA sequences in this sample encode the identical CDR3. The chain carries TRBV29-1 and TRBJ2-1, with TRBD2 matching over 7 bases. Germline assignment: CDR1 SQVTM and CDR2 ANQGSEA. V lost 3 bases and J lost 0; bases outside the gene matches: 2. The CDR3 sequence is 14 residues long. The CDR3 is CSVEGGSSYNEQFF. In DNA form, the CDR3 reads TGCAGCGTTGAGGGCGGGAGCTCCTACAATGAGCAGTTCTTC.

The chain has TRBV7-7 and TRBJ2-1, with D tentatively TRBD2 (6 bases). The V gene lost 5 bases and the J gene lost 4 bases, with 12 bases spanning the gap. The germline gives CDR1 SSHAT, CDR2 FNYEAQ (reference sequence). The CDR3 is 14 amino acids. The CDR3 DNA reads as TGTGCCAGCAGCCCCCAACTAGCTTACAATGAGCAGTTCTTC. Translation: CASSPQLAYNEQFF.

The chain employs TRBV4-1 and TRBJ2-1; D gene unclear. CDR1 is MGHRA and CDR2 is YSYEKL in the germline V gene. The CDR3 extends over 13 amino acids. V lost 1 base and J lost 7, with 8 bases in between. Written as DNA, the CDR3 is TGCGCCAGCAGCCAAGGTCTAGTTAATGAGCAGTTCTTC. Protein product: CASSQGLVNEQFF.

The chain recombines TRBV5-1 with TRBJ2-5; the D gene could be TRBD1 or TRBD2 (5 bases each). This CDR3 comprises 15 residues. Trimming cost V 4 bases and J 5 bases, with 18 bases left between them. CDR1 and CDR2 (germline): SGHRS, YFSETQ. CDR3 region: CASSRRDHPDETQYF. The CDR3 nucleotides are TGCGCCAGCAGCCGCCGGGACCACCCCGACGAGACCCAGTACTTC.

The gene calls are TRBV25-1 and TRBJ1-1; D unclear. V was trimmed by 6 bases and J by 9 bases, leaving 14 bases between them. The CDR3 is 12 residues long. In germline, CDR1 is MGHDK, CDR2 SYGVNS. CDR3 region: CASSNGGPQAFF. The CDR3 DNA reads as TGTGCCAGCAGCAATGGAGGCCCCCAAGCTTTCTTT.

The rearrangement joins TRBV6-4 to TRBJ2-1; D remains ambiguous. Germline loops: CDR1 MRHNA, CDR2 SNTAGT. CDR3 length equals 16 residues. The ends were cut back, 3 bases at V and 2 bases at J, with 14 bases in the middle. The CDR3: CASSEHTTPPYNEQFF. CDR3 coding DNA: TGTGCCAGCAGTGAGCACACCACCCCCCCCTACAATGAGCAGTTCTTC.

The V call is TRBV7-2, the J call TRBJ2-7; maybe TRBD1 (6 bases). Germline V gene sequence: CDR1 SGHTA, CDR2 FQGNSA. This CDR3 region has 17 residues. Trimming took 4 bases from V and 2 from J, leaving 21 bases between them. The CDR3 coding sequence is TGTGCCAGCAGCTACCTCTTTACTCGGGACACGGCCTACGAGCAGTACTTC. This sequence encodes CASSYLFTRDTAYEQYF. Full variable domain (remainder filled in from reference TRBV7-2 and TRBJ2-7): GAGVSQSPSNKVTEKGKDVELRCDPISGHTALYWYRQSLGQGLEFLIYFQGNSAPDKSGLPSDRFSAERTGGSVSTLTIQRTQQEDSAVYLCASSYLFTRDTAYEQYFGPGTRLTVT.

The chain carries TRBV7-2 and TRBJ2-3; D might be TRBD1 (6 bases). This CDR3 contains 16 residues. The germline gives CDR1 SGHTA, CDR2 FQGNSA. V dropped 2 bases and J dropped 0 bases, with 12 bases sitting between them. DNA for the CDR3: TGTGCCAGCAGCTTATCCTGGGACAAAAGCACAGATACGCAGTATTTT. Amino acid sequence: CASSLSWDKSTDTQYF.

The sample holds a few counts of this clone. V usage is TRBV5-1 and J usage is TRBJ1-1; D not resolved. CDR3 size: 13 residues. CDR1 and CDR2 from the germline V gene are SGHRS and YFSETQ. With 0 bases removed from V and 3 bases from J, the gap between germline ends came to 6 bases. In DNA form, the CDR3 reads TGCGCCAGCAGCTTGGACAGTGACACTGAAGCTTTCTTT. Translated, it gives CASSLDSDTEAFF.

This CDR3 reads CAIRKDTGDANEQFF. The CDR3 DNA reads TGTGCCATCAGGAAAGATACAGGGGACGCCAATGAGCAGTTCTTC. The chain uses TRBV10-3 and TRBJ2-1, with TRBD1 identical over 7 bases. The V segment lost 6 bases and the J segment 6 bases; nucleotides outside the gene matches: 11. Germline V lookup: CDR1 ENHRY, CDR2 SYGVKD. The CDR3 is 15 residues long.

This sequence joins TRBV10-1 and TRBJ2-7; D unclear. Germline V gene data show CDR1 as WNHNN and CDR2 as SYGVQD (reference sequence). V lost 3 bases and J 5 bases, leaving 14 bases between the germline ends. The CDR3 is made up of 14 amino acids. The CDR3 spells CASSESSDFDEQYF. The DNA for the CDR3 is TGCGCCAGCAGTGAATCTTCCGATTTTGACGAGCAGTACTTC.

V usage is TRBV6-1 and J usage is TRBJ2-7; 8 bases map to TRBD1. This CDR3 region has 13 residues. Trimming at V came to 7 bases and at J to 3 bases, leaving 5 bases not matched to a gene. CDR1 and CDR2 (germline): MNHNS, SASEGT. The CDR3 DNA reads as TGTGCCAGCACCCTAGACAGGGGCTACGAGCAGTACTTC. Its translation: CASTLDRGYEQYF.

This chain links TRBV6-4 with TRBJ1-1; D gene uncertain. This CDR3 region has 17 residues. The germline CDR1 and CDR2 sequences are MRHNA and SNTAGT. Deletions cut 1 base from V and 0 bases from J, with 15 bases between. CDR3 residues: CASSDLIKSGMNTEAFF. The CDR3 DNA follows: TGTGCCAGCAGTGACTTGATAAAAAGCGGCATGAACACTGAAGCTTTCTTT.